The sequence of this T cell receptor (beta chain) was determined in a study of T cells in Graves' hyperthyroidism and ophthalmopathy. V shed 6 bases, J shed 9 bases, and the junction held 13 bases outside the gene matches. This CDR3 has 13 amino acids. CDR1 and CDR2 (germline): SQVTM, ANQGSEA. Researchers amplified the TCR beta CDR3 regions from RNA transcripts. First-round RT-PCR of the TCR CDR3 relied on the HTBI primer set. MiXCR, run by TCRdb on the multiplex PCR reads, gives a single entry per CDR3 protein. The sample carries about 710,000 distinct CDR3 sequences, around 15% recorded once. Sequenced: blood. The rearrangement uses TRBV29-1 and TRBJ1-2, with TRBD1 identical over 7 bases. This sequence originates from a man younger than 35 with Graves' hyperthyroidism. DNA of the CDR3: TGCAGCGTCCCCCCCCGGCAGGGGGGCAGCTACACCTTC. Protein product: CSVPPRQGGSYTF.